Below are 5 T cell receptor beta chains sequenced from a single sample in a study of metastatic and nonmetastatic thyroid tumors. TCRdb re-called clones via MiXCR from the PCR reads. The table records some 6,000 clones, more than 15% of them present only once. Not a single patient had been given any form of treatment at any point before undergoing thyroid surgery. Specimen: tumor tissue. The receptors shown here come from a male donor with papillary thyroid cancer or a benign thyroid nodule (not recorded which). Some clones in this sample may be carry-over from other donors' samples.

This clone was observed at least ten times. The chain joins TRBV6-1 to TRBJ2-3; 7 bases line up with TRBD2. Per the germline V gene, CDR1 is MNHNS and CDR2 is SASEGT. This CDR3 comprises 14 residues. The V segment lost 4 bases and the J segment 8 bases; nucleotides outside the gene matches: 9. In nucleotides, the CDR3 is TGTGCCAGCAGTGGCGAAGGATGGGAGGGTACGCAGTATTTT. Translating gives CASSGEGWEGTQYF.

By share of the sample, this clone is medium-sized. The chain has TRBV19 and TRBJ2-2; 9 bases fit TRBD1. This CDR3 is 16 amino acids long. After removal of 9 bases from V and 6 bases from J, the junction contained 14 bases not matched to a gene. Per the germline V gene, CDR1 is LNHDA and CDR2 is SQIVND (reference sequence). The DNA of the CDR3 is TGTGCCAGCGGGGGGACAGGGAGGGCTCCCGCCGGGGAGCTGTTTTTT. This encodes CASGGTGRAPAGELFF.

Regarding this clone: Sequence at one end of the junction differs from germline and may be a read error. The genes are TRBV6-6 and TRBJ2-6, with 9 bases fitting TRBD2. The length of the CDR3 is 18 residues. Germline loops: CDR1 MNHNY, CDR2 SVGAGI (reference sequence). CDR3 amino acids: CASSYTSGCPSGANVLTF. The DNA of the CDR3 is TGTGCCAGCAGTTACACTAGCGGGTGCCCCTCTGGTGCCAACGTCCTGACTTTC.

As regards this clone: Possible read error: a much larger clone is one base away. Other DNA sequences in the same sample also yield this CDR3. The V and J genes are TRBV3-1 and TRBJ2-2; 7 bases fit TRBD1. This CDR3 comprises 15 residues. The germline V gene has CDR1 LGHDT and CDR2 YNNKEL (reference sequence). The CDR3 reads CASSQGLTGAGELFF. The CDR3 DNA follows: TGTGCCAGTAGCCAAGGATTAACAGGGGCCGGGGAGCTGTTTTTT.

The V gene is TRBV7-3, the J gene TRBJ2-3; 10 bases map to TRBD2. This CDR3 region has 17 residues. Trimming removed 0 bases from V and 3 bases from J; junction bases left unmatched: 6. Germline V gene sequence: CDR1 SGHTA, CDR2 FQGTGA. The CDR3 DNA sequence: TGTGCCAGCAGCTTAACGGGACTAGCGTGGGGGACAGATACGCAGTATTTT. Amino acid sequence: CASSLTGLAWGTDTQYF.